Detailed here is one T cell receptor (beta chain). Its matching antigen is unknown. No conserved phenylalanine or tryptophan ends this CDR3, so it is likely a read error. The DNA is left out, because the CDR3 cannot be placed on it with certainty; the CDR3 is given as TCRdb lists it. This entry belongs to a study of cytomegalovirus exposure and HLA in healthy donors. Across the whole study: Counted in an early data release were tens of millions of unique TCRs from HLA-typed donors.

The CDR3 spans 12 amino acids, including both terminal residues. The primer mix had 60 Vbeta and 13 Jbeta primers. The table came from immunoSEQ multiplex PCR; TCRdb's copy has only in-frame clones and leaves some out. The table lists around 91,000 clones, around 80% of them singletons. Findings of the study overall: Later, an analysis showed that TCR beta chains associated with HLA were more clonally expanded than others that were equally common. Presence/absence analyses assumed roughly uniform sequencing depth across donors, which may not hold.

The clonotype was recovered from a male donor in good health and CMV-seropositive. The chain has TRBV21-1 and TRBJ1-1; the table's D gene call, TRBD1, was not cross checked with the DNA. TRBV21-1 is shown as a pseudogene. Sequenced: PBMCs. The CDR3 loop is CASIQLPGTGEG.